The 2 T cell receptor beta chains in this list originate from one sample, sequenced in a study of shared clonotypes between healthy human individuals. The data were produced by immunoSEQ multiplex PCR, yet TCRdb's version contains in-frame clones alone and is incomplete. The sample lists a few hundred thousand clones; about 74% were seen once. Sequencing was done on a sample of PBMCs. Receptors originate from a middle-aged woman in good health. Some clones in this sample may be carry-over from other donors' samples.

The CDR3 bases are TGCGCCAGCGGCCGACAGGGCGATCCCTATGGCTACACCTTC. Encoded protein: CASGRQGDPYGYTF. The gene calls are TRBV10-2 and TRBJ1-2; 7 bases match TRBD1. The germline CDR1 and CDR2 sequences are WSHSY and SAAADI. J lost 4 bases, V lost 8 bases, and 10 bases had no gene match. CDR3 length: 14 residues.

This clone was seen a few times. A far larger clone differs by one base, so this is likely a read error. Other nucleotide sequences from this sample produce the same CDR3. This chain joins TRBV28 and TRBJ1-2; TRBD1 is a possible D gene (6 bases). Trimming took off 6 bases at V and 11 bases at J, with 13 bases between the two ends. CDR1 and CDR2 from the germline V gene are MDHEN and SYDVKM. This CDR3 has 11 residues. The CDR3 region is CASRQGVGYTF. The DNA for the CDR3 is TGTGCCAGCAGACAGGGAGTCGGTTACACCTTC.